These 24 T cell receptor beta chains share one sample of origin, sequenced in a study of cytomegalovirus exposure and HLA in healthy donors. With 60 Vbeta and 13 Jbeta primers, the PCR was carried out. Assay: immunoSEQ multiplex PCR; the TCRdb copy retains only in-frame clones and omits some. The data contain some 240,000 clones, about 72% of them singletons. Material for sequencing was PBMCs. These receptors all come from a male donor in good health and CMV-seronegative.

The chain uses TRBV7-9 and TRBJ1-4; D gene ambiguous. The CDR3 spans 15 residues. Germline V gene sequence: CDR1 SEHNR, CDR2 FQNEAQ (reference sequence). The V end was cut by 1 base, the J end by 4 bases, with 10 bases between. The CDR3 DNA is TGTGCCAGCAGCTTAGATCCCAGGTTTAATGAAAAACTGTTTTTT. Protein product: CASSLDPRFNEKLFF.

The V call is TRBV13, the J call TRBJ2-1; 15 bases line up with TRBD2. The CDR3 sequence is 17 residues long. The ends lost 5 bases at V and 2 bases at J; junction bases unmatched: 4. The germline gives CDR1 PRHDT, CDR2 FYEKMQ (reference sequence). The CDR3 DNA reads TGTGCCAGCAGCCCAGGACTAGCGGGAGGGCCCTACAATGAGCAGTTCTTC. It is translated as CASSPGLAGGPYNEQFF.

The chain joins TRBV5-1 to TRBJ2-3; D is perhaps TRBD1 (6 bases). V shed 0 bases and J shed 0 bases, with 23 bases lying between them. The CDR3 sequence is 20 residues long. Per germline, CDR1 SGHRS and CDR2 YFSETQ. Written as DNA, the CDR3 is TGCGCCAGCAGCTTGGTGGGGACAATTTCAAGCGGATTAAGCACAGATACGCAGTATTTT. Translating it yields CASSLVGTISSGLSTDTQYF.

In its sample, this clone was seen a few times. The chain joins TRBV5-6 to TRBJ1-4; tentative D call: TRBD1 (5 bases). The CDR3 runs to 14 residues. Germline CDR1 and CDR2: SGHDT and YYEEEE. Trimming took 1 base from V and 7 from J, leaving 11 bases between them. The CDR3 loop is CASSLKQGAEKLFF. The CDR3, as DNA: TGTGCCAGCAGCTTGAAGCAGGGCGCTGAAAAACTGTTTTTT.

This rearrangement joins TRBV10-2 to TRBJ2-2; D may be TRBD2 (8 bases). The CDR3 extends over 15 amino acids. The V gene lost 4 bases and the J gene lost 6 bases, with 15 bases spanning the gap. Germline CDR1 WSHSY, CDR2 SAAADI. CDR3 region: CASSVDGRGPGELFF. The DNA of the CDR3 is TGCGCCAGCAGTGTGGACGGGAGGGGGCCCGGGGAGCTGTTTTTT.

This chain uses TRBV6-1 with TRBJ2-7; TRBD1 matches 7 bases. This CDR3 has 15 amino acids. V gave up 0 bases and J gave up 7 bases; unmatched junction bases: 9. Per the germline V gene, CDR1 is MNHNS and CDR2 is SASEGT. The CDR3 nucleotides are TGTGCCAGCAGTGAAGCGCTGGGACAGCCGAGGGAGCAGTACTTC. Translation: CASSEALGQPREQYF.

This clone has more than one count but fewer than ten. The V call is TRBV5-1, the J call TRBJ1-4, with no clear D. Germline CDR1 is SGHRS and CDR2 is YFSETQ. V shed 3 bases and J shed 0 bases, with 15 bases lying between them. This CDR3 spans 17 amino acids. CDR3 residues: CASSSSSAAATNEKLFF. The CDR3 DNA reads TGCGCCAGCAGCTCGTCGTCAGCGGCTGCAACTAATGAAAAACTGTTTTTT.

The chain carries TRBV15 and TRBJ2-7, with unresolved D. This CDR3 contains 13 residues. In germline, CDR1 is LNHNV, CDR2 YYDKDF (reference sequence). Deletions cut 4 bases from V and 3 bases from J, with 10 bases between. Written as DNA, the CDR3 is TGTGCCACCAGCAACAGCCAGATCTACGAGCAGTACTTC. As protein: CATSNSQIYEQYF.

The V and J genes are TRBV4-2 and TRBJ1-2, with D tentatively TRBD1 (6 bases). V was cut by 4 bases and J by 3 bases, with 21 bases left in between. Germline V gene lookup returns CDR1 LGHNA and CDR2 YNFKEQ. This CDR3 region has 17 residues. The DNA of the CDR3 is TGTGCCAGCAGCCGGAGGGGGGGCAGGGCGCAAGACTATGGCTACACCTTC. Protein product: CASSRRGGRAQDYGYTF.

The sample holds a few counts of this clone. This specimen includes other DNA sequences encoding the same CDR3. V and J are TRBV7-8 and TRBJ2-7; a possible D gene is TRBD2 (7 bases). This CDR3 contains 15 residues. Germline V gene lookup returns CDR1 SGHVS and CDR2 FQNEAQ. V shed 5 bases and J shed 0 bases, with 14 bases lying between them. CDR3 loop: CASSLEGGSSYEQYF. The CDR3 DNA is TGTGCCAGCAGCCTCGAGGGGGGGAGCTCCTACGAGCAGTACTTC.

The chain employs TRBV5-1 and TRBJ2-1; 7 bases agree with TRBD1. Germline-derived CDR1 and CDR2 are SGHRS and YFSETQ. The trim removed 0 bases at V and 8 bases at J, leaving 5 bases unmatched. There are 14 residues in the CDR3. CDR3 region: CASSLAGQRYEQFF. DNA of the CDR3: TGCGCCAGCAGCTTGGCGGGACAGAGATATGAGCAGTTCTTC.

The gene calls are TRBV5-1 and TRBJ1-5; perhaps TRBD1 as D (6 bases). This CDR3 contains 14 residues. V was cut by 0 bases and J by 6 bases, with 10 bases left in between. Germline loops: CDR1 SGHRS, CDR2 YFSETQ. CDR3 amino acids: CASSLEPGAQPQHF. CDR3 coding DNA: TGCGCCAGCAGCTTGGAACCAGGGGCTCAGCCCCAGCATTTT.

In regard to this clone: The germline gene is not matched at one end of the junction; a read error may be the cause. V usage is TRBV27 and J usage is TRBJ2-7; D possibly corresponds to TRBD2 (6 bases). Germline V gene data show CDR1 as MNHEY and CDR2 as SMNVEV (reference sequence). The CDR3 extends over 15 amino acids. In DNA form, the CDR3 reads TGTGCCAGCAGCCTGACTAGTCTGGTCGGCTACGAGCGGTACTTC. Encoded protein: CASSLTSLVGYERYF.

CDR3 nucleotide sequence: TGTGCCAGCAGCTTATTGGGAGCCGAGGGTGATACGCAGTATTTT. The encoded protein is CASSLLGAEGDTQYF. V usage is TRBV7-3 and J usage is TRBJ2-3; TRBD2 might be the D (5 bases). With 2 bases removed from V and 6 bases from J, the gap between germline ends came to 15 bases. The germline V gene has CDR1 SGHTA and CDR2 FQGTGA. The CDR3 length is 15 residues.

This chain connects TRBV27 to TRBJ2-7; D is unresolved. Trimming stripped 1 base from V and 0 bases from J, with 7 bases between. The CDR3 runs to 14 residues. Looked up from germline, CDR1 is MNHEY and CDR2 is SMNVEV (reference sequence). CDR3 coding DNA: TGTGCCAGCAGTTTATTTATAGCCTCCTACGAGCAGTACTTC. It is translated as CASSLFIASYEQYF.

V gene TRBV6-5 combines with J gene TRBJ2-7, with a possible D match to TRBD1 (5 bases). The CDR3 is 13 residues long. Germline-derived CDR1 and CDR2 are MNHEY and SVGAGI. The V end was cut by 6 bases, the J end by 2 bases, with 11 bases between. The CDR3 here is CASRRTTAYEQYF. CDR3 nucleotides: TGTGCCAGCAGGAGGACAACAGCCTACGAGCAGTACTTC.

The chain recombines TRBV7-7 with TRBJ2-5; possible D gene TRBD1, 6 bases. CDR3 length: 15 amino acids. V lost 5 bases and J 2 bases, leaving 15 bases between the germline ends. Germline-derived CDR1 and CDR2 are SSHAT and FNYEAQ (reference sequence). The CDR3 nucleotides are TGTGCCAGCAGCCCCCCTTTGGGGGCGCAAGAGACCCAGTACTTC. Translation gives CASSPPLGAQETQYF.

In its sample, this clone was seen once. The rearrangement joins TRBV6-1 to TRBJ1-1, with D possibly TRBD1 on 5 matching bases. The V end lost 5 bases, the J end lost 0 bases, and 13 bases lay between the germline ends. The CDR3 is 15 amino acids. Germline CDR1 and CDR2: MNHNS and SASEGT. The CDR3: CASSPRSGLNTEAFF. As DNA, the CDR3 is TGTGCCAGCAGTCCTCGTTCAGGGCTGAACACTGAAGCTTTCTTT.

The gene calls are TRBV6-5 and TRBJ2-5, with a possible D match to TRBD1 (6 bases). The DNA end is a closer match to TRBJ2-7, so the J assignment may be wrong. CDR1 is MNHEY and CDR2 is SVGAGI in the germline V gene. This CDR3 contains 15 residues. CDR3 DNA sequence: TGTGCCAGCAGTTACCTGGCAGGGGCCAATTACGAGCAGTACTTC. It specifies CASSYLAGANYEQYF.

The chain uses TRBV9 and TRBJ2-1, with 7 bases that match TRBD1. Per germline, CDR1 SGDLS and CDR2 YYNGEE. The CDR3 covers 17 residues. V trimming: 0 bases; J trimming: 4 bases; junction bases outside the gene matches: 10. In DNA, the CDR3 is TGTGCCAGCAGCGTAGACCTTAACAGGGGAAGGTACAATGAGCAGTTCTTC. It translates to CASSVDLNRGRYNEQFF.

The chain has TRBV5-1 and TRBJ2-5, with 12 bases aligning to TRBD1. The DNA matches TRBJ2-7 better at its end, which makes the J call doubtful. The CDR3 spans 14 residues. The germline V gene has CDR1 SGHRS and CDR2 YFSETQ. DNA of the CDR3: TGCGCCAGCAGCCTGGGACAGGGGGCTGACGAGCAGTACTTC. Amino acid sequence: CASSLGQGADEQYF.

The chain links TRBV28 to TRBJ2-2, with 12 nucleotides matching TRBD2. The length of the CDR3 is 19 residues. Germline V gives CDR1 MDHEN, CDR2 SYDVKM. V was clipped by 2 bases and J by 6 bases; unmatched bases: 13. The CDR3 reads CASSLVRTSGILFAGELFF. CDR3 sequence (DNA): TGTGCCAGCAGTTTAGTTAGGACTAGCGGGATTTTGTTCGCCGGGGAGCTGTTTTTT.

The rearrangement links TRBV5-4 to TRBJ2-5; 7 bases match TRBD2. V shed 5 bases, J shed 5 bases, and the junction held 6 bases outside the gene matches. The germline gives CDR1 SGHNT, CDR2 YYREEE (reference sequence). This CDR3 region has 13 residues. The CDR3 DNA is TGTGCCAGCAGACGTTCACTAGCGGAGACCCAGTACTTC. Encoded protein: CASRRSLAETQYF.

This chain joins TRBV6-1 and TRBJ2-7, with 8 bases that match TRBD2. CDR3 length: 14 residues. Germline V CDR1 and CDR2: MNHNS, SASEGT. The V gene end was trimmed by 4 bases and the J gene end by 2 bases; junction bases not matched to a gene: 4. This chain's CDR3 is CASSGRGGTYEQYF. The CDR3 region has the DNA TGTGCCAGCAGTGGTCGCGGGGGGACCTACGAGCAGTACTTC.